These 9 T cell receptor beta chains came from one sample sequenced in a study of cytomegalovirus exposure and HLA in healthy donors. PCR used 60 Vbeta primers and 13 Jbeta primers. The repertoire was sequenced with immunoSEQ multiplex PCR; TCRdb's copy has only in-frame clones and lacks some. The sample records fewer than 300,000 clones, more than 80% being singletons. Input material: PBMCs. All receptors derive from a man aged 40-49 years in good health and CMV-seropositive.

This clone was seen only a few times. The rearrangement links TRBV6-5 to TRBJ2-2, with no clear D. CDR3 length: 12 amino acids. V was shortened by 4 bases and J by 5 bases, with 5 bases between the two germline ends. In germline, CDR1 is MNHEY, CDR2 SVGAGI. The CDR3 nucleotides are TGTGCCAGCAGTTTCAGGACCGGGGAGCTGTTTTTT. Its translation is CASSFRTGELFF.

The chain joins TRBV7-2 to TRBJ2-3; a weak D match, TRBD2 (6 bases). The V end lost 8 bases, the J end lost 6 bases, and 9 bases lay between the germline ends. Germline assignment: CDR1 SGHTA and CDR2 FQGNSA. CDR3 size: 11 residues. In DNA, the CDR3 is TGTGCCAGCGGGGGGTGGGATACGCAGTATTTT. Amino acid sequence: CASGGWDTQYF.

The CDR3 DNA reads TGTGCCAGCAACGTGAACGGGAGAGATACGCAGTATTTT. This gives the protein CASNVNGRDTQYF. This chain connects TRBV28 to TRBJ2-3, with D maybe TRBD2 (6 bases). The CDR3 covers 13 residues. V was cut by 7 bases and J by 5 bases, with 13 bases left in between. CDR1 and CDR2 (germline): MDHEN, SYDVKM.

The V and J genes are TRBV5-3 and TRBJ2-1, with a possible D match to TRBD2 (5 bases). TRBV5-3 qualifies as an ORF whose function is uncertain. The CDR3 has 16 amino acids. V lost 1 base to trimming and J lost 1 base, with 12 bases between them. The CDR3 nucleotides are TGTGCCAGAAGCTTGAATCTAGCCGATTCCTACAATGAGCAGTTCTTC. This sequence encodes CARSLNLADSYNEQFF.

The CDR3, as DNA: TGTGCCAGCAGGGTCAGGGGGCGCTACATAAACACTGAAGCTTTCTTT. It codes for CASRVRGRYINTEAFF. V usage is TRBV27 and J usage is TRBJ1-1; 8 bases map to TRBD1. The CDR3 sequence is 16 residues long. Germline assignment: CDR1 MNHEY and CDR2 SMNVEV (reference sequence). The trim removed 6 bases at V and 2 bases at J, leaving 11 bases unmatched.

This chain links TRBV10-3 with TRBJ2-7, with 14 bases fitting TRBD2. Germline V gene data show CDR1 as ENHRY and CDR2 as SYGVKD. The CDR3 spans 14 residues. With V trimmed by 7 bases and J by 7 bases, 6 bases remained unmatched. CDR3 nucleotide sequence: TGTGCCATCATGGGGACTAGCGGGAGTGATGAGCAGTACTTC. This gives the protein CAIMGTSGSDEQYF.

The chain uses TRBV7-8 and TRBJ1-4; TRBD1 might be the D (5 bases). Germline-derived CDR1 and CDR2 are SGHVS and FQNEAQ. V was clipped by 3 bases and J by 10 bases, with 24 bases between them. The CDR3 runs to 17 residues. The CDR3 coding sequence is TGTGCCAGCAGCTTGAAAACCGGGACGCCGGGGGGGATAAAACTGTTTTTT. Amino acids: CASSLKTGTPGGIKLFF.

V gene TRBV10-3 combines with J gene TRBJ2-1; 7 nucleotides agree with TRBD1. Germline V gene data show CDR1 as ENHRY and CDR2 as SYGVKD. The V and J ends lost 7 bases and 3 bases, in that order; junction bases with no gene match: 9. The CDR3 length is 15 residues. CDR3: CAITPTGPNYNEQFF. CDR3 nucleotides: TGTGCCATCACCCCGACAGGGCCCAACTACAATGAGCAGTTCTTC.

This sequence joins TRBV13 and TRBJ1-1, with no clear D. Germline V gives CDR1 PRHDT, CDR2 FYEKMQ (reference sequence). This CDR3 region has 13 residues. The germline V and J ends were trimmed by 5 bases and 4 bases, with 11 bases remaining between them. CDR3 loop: CASSRGLITEAFF. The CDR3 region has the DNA TGTGCCAGCAGCAGAGGGTTGATCACTGAAGCTTTCTTT.